What follows are 3 T cell receptor beta chains derived from one specimen sequenced in a study of shared clonotypes between healthy human individuals. Method: immunoSEQ multiplex PCR; TCRdb's copy keeps in-frame clones and lacks some. The data contain fewer than 350,000 clones, roughly 84% of them singletons. Sequenced material: memory CD8+ T cells sorted from blood. Subset described: CD45RO+ cells pooled with CCR7-negative TemRA cells. The receptors come from a young man in good health.

The chain uses TRBV30 and TRBJ2-4, with D unclear. CDR1 and CDR2 from the germline V gene are GTSNPN and SVGIG (reference sequence). The CDR3 length is 11 residues. V lost 0 bases, J lost 8 bases, and 5 bases lay in between. CDR3 sequence: CAWSVQDIQYF. The CDR3 DNA is TGTGCCTGGAGTGTACAAGACATTCAGTACTTC.

V and J are TRBV28 and TRBJ2-5, with 12 bases identical to TRBD1. The trim removed 6 bases at V and 5 bases at J, leaving 4 bases unmatched. The CDR3 loop spans 14 amino acids. CDR1 and CDR2 from the germline V gene are MDHEN and SYDVKM. Here the CDR3 reads CASRGTGGGETQYF. The CDR3 DNA reads as TGTGCCAGCAGGGGGACAGGGGGCGGTGAGACCCAGTACTTC.

CDR3: CASSWDAETYEQYF. In nucleotides, the CDR3 is TGTGCCAGCAGCTGGGACGCCGAAACCTACGAGCAGTACTTC. The chain combines TRBV5-6 with TRBJ2-7; D might be TRBD1 or TRBD2, each matching 5 bases. Trimming removed 3 bases at V and 2 bases at J, with 12 bases between. CDR1 is SGHDT, CDR2 YYEEEE, per germline. The CDR3 runs 14 residues.